This T cell receptor (beta chain) is from a study of blood T cell repertoires in COVID-19. The CDR3 length is 14 residues. V dropped 7 bases and J dropped 0; count of bases not matched to a gene: 7. CDR1 GTSNPN and CDR2 SVGIG come from the germline V gene (reference sequence). Some clones are missing from TCRdb's copy, which holds only in-frame ones; the method was immunoSEQ multiplex PCR. The profile covers 170,000 or so clones, with around 90% appearing a single time and approximately 0.62% taken by the ten largest. The sample taken for sequencing was peripheral blood. This clonotype originated in a man between 60 and 75 years old with COVID-19, enrolled during active disease. The rearrangement joins TRBV30 to TRBJ1-1, with 8 bases fitting TRBD1. Written as DNA, the CDR3 is TGTGCCTCTACAGGGGGTACGCTGAACACTGAAGCTTTCTTT. It specifies CASTGGTLNTEAFF.